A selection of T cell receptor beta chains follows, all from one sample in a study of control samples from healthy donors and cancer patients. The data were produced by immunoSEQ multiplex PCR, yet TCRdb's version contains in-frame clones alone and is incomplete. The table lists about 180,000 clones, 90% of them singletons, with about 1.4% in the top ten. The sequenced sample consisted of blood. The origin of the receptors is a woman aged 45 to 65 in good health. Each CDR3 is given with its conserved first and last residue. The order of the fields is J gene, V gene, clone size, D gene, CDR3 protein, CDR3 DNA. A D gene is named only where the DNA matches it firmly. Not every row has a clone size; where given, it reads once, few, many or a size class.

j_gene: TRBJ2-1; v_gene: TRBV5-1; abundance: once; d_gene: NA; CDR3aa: CASSLGPPGEQFF; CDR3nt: TGCGCCAGCAGCCTGGGGCCCCCGGGCGAGCAGTTCTTC
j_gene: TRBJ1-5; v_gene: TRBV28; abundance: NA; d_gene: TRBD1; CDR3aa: CASSWEGTGGNQPQHF; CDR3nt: TGTGCCAGCAGTTGGGAAGGGACAGGGGGTAATCAGCCCCAGCATTTT
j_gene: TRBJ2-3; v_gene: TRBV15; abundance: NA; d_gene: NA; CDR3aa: CATSRVGRGVTDTQYF; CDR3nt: TGTGCCACCAGCAGAGTTGGGCGGGGAGTCACAGATACGCAGTATTTT
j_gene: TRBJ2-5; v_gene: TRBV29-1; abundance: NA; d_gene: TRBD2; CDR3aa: CSAHGRAVETQYF; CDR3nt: TGCAGCGCCCACGGGAGGGCCGTTGAGACCCAGTACTTC
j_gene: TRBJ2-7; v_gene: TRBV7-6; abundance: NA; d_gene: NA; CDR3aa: CASSLVGLALTGSYEQYF; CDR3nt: TGTGCCAGCAGCTTAGTTGGGCTAGCTCTCACAGGGTCCTACGAGCAGTACTTC
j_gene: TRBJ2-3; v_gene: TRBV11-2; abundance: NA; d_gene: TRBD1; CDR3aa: CASSLGTGYTDTQYF; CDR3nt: TGTGCCAGCAGCCTTGGGACAGGGTATACAGATACGCAGTATTTT
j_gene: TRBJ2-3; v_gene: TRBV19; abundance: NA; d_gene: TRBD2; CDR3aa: CASSMRGAGGHRDTQYF; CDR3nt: TGTGCCAGTAGTATGCGAGGAGCGGGGGGGCACAGAGATACGCAGTATTTT
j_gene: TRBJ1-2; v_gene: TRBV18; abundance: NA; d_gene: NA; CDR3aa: CASSPRGDYGYTF; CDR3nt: TGTGCCAGCTCACCACGGGGGGACTATGGCTACACCTTC
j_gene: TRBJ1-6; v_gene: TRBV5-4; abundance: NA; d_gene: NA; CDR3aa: CASSPGGGGVNSPLHF; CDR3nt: TGTGCCAGCAGCCCCGGGGGTGGGGGGGTTAATTCACCCCTCCACTTT
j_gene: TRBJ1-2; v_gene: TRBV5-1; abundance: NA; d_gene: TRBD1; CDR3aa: CATSGQGEMGGYTF; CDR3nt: TGCGCCACCTCTGGACAGGGTGAAATGGGTGGCTACACCTTC
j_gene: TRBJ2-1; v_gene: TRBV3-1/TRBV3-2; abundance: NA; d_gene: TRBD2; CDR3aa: CASSPQAGGSYNEQFF; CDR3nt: TGTGCCAGCAGCCCTCAAGCGGGGGGCTCCTACAATGAGCAGTTCTTC
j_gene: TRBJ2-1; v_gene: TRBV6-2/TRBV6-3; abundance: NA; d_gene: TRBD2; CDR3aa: CASSSRGLAGYEQFF; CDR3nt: TGTGCCAGCAGTTCGAGGGGACTAGCGGGGTATGAGCAGTTCTTC
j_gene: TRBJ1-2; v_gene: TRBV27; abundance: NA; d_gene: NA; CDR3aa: CASSPLRGLTVRGYTF; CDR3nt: TGTGCCAGCAGTCCCTTACGGGGGTTGACGGTCCGTGGCTACACCTTC
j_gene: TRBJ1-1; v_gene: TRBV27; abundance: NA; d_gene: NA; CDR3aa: CASSLYQGSTEAFF; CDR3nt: TGTGCCAGCAGTTTATACCAGGGCTCCACTGAAGCTTTCTTT
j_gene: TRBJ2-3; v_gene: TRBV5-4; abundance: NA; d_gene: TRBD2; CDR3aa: CASTEGASGRGTGDTQYF; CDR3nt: TGTGCCAGCACCGAGGGGGCTAGCGGGAGGGGGACCGGAGATACGCAGTATTTT
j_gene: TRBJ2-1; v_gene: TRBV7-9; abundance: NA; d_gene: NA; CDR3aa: CASSALAGVYNEQFF; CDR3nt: TGTGCCAGCAGCGCCTTAGCCGGGGTATACAATGAGCAGTTCTTC
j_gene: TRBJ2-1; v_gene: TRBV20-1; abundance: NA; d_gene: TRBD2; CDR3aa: CSASGASGRNEQFF; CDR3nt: TGCAGTGCTAGTGGGGCTAGCGGGAGGAATGAGCAGTTCTTC
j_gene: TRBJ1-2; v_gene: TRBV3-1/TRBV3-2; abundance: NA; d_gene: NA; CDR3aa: CASSQLAASGYTF; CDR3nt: TGTGCCAGCAGCCAACTGGCAGCCAGTGGCTACACCTTC
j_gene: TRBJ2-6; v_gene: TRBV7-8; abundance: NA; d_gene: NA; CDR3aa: CASSLRSGSGANVLTF; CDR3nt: TGTGCCAGCAGCTTAAGGTCAGGTTCTGGGGCCAACGTCCTGACTTTC
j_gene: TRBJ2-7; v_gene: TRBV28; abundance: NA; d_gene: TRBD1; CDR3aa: CAINQGAAREQYF; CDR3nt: TGTGCCATAAACCAGGGGGCCGCCAGAGAGCAGTACTTC
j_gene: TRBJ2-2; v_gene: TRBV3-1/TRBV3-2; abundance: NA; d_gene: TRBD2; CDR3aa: CASVFTGGAPGELFF; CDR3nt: TGTGCCAGCGTTTTTACGGGGGGGGCCCCCGGGGAGCTGTTTTTT
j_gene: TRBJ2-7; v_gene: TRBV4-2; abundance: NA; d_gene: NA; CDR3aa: CASSPTGSNSYEQYF; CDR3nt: TGTGCCAGCAGCCCCACGGGCTCAAACTCCTACGAGCAGTACTTC
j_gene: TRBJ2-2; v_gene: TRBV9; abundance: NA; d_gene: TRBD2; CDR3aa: CASSPRGGEPGELFF; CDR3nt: TGTGCCAGCAGCCCCCGGGGGGGGGAACCCGGGGAGCTGTTTTTT
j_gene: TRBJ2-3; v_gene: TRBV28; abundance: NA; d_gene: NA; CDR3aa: CASPLAPSTDTQYF; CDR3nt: TGTGCCAGCCCTCTAGCACCTAGCACAGATACGCAGTATTTT
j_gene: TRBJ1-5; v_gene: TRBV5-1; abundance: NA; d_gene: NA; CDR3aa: CASSLGAGLNQPQHF; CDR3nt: TGCGCCAGCAGCTTGGGAGCAGGCCTCAATCAGCCCCAGCATTTT
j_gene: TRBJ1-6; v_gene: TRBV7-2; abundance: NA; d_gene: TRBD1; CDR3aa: CASSLGTGILRPDNSPLHF; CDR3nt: TGTGCCAGCAGCTTAGGGACAGGGATCCTGAGGCCTGATAATTCACCCCTCCACTTT
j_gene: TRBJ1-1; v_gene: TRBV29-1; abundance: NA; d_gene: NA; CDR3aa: CSAARRTVMNTEAFF; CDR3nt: TGCAGCGCCGCCCGTCGGACGGTTATGAACACTGAAGCTTTCTTT
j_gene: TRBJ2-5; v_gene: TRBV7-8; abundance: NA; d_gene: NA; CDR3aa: CASSLARETQYF; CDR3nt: TGTGCCAGCAGCTTAGCCCGGGAGACCCAGTACTTC
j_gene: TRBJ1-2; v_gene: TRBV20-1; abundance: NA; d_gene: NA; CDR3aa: CSAGTIGPGSW; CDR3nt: TGCAGTGCGGGGACCATAGGCCCCGGTTCCTGG
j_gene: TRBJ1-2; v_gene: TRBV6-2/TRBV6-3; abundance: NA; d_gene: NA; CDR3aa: CASSLRPGPGDQRIVYGYTF; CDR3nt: TGTGCCAGCAGTTTGAGGCCAGGGCCGGGCGACCAACGTATAGTCTATGGCTACACCTTC
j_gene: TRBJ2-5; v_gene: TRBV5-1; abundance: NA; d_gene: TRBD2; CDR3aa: CARSGSGGGETQYF; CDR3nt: TGCGCCCGCAGCGGCTCCGGGGGGGGAGAGACCCAGTACTTC
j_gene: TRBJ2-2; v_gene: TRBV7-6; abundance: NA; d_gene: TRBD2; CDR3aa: CASKLGGGSGRILTGELFF; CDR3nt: TGTGCCAGCAAATTAGGGGGGGGTAGCGGGAGGATTCTCACCGGGGAGCTGTTTTTT
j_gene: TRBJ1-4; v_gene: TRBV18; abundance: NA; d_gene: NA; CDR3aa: CASSPPGRKEKLFF; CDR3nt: TGTGCCAGCTCACCACCGGGGAGGAAAGAAAAACTGTTTTTT
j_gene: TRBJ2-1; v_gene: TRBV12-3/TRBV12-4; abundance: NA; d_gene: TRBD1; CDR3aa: CASSWTGSEQFF; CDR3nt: TGTGCCAGCAGCTGGACAGGGAGCGAGCAGTTCTTC
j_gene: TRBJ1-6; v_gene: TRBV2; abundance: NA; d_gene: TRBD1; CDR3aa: CASGQGTINSPLHF; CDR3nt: TGTGCCAGCGGACAGGGTACGATTAATTCACCCCTCCACTTT
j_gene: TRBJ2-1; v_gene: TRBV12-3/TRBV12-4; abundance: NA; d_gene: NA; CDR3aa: CASSLARNEQFF; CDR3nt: TGTGCCAGCAGTTTAGCCCGTAATGAGCAGTTCTTC